This is a list of T cell receptor beta chains from one sample in a study of CD8+CD57+ T cells in acquired aplastic anemia. TCRdb used MiXCR to reprocess the reads, holding one entry per CDR3 protein. Of approximately 300,000 distinct CDR3 sequences in the sample, about three fifths are singletons; the top ten hold approximately 1.3%. Specimen: sorted CD4+, CD8+, or CD8+CD57+ T cells (not recorded which) from PBMCs. The receptors were sampled from a human donor with aplastic anemia. Each CDR3 is given with its conserved first and last residue. The order of the fields is D gene, clone size, J gene, V gene, CDR3 protein, CDR3 DNA. A D gene is named only where the DNA matches it firmly. Size tells how often a clone was seen (once, few, many) or the class of an expanded clone, and some rows leave it out.

d_call: NA; clone_size: NA; j_call: TRBJ2-7; v_call: TRBV10-1; cdr3_aa: CASSEDRANSSYEQYF; cdr3_nt: TGCGCCAGCAGTGAGGACAGAGCCAATAGCTCATACGAGCAGTACTTC
d_call: NA; clone_size: NA; j_call: TRBJ1-1; v_call: TRBV20-1; cdr3_aa: CSARDRRDPNTEAFF; cdr3_nt: TGCAGTGCTAGAGACCGACGGGACCCGAACACTGAAGCTTTCTTT
d_call: NA; clone_size: NA; j_call: TRBJ1-5; v_call: TRBV7-6; cdr3_aa: CASSTDENQPQHF; cdr3_nt: TGTGCCAGCAGCACCGACGAGAATCAGCCCCAGCATTTT
d_call: TRBD1; clone_size: few; j_call: TRBJ1-2; v_call: TRBV7-9; cdr3_aa: CASSSHGGQGSGYTF; cdr3_nt: TGTGCCAGCAGCTCACATGGGGGACAGGGATCTGGCTACACCTTC
d_call: NA; clone_size: NA; j_call: TRBJ1-1; v_call: TRBV2; cdr3_aa: CASSELVGGSKPVVAFF; cdr3_nt: TGTGCCAGCAGTGAATTGGTAGGCGGCTCCAAACCGGTCGTAGCTTTCTTT
d_call: NA; clone_size: NA; j_call: TRBJ2-7; v_call: TRBV7-2; cdr3_aa: CASSLVKGGTYEQYF; cdr3_nt: TGTGCCAGCAGCCTCGTAAAGGGGGGAACCTACGAGCAGTACTTC
d_call: NA; clone_size: many; j_call: TRBJ2-1; v_call: TRBV20-1; cdr3_aa: CSARANSRGLVNRYNEQFF; cdr3_nt: TGCAGTGCTAGGGCTAACTCCAGGGGACTGGTCAATCGATACAATGAGCAGTTCTTC
d_call: NA; clone_size: few; j_call: TRBJ2-3; v_call: TRBV9; cdr3_aa: CASSPQGVYGTDTQYF; cdr3_nt: TGTGCCAGCAGCCCACAGGGAGTGTATGGCACAGATACGCAGTATTTT
d_call: NA; clone_size: many; j_call: TRBJ2-1; v_call: TRBV7-3; cdr3_aa: CASSGADGEQFF; cdr3_nt: TGTGCCAGCAGCGGCGCCGACGGTGAGCAGTTCTTC
d_call: NA; clone_size: NA; j_call: TRBJ2-1; v_call: TRBV7-3; cdr3_aa: CASSTGLYNEQFF; cdr3_nt: TGTGCCAGCAGCACCGGACTCTACAATGAGCAGTTCTTC
d_call: TRBD1; clone_size: once; j_call: TRBJ2-7; v_call: TRBV5-8; cdr3_aa: CASSLALRQGYGQYF; cdr3_nt: TGCGCCAGCAGCTTGGCCCTGAGACAGGGCTACGGGCAGTACTTC
d_call: NA; clone_size: NA; j_call: TRBJ2-1; v_call: TRBV29-1; cdr3_aa: CSLAAGLGNEQFF; cdr3_nt: TGCAGCTTGGCGGCAGGATTGGGGAATGAGCAGTTCTTC
d_call: NA; clone_size: few; j_call: TRBJ2-2; v_call: TRBV19; cdr3_aa: CASTATGNTGELFF; cdr3_nt: TGTGCCAGTACCGCCACGGGGAACACCGGGGAGCTGTTTTTT
d_call: NA; clone_size: NA; j_call: TRBJ2-3; v_call: TRBV14; cdr3_aa: CASSQAGVTDTQYF; cdr3_nt: TGTGCCAGCAGCCAAGCAGGGGTCACAGATACGCAGTATTTT
d_call: TRBD2; clone_size: NA; j_call: TRBJ2-1; v_call: TRBV2; cdr3_aa: CASSAPSGTAPWSEQFF; cdr3_nt: TGTGCCAGCAGTGCCCCTAGCGGGACGGCTCCCTGGAGTGAGCAGTTCTTC
d_call: NA; clone_size: NA; j_call: TRBJ1-2; v_call: TRBV20-1; cdr3_aa: CSARPRGGYTF; cdr3_nt: TGCAGTGCTAGACCGAGGGGGGGCTACACCTTC
d_call: NA; clone_size: NA; j_call: TRBJ1-1; v_call: TRBV7-9; cdr3_aa: CANSMPQGKGGRNTEAFF; cdr3_nt: TGTGCCAACAGCATGCCTCAGGGGAAAGGGGGAAGAAACACTGAAGCTTTCTTT
d_call: NA; clone_size: NA; j_call: TRBJ1-5; v_call: TRBV7-3; cdr3_aa: CASSSDHNEPQHF; cdr3_nt: TGTGCCAGCAGCTCCGATCACAATGAGCCCCAGCATTTT
d_call: NA; clone_size: many; j_call: TRBJ2-5; v_call: TRBV14; cdr3_aa: CASSIFGETQYF; cdr3_nt: TGTGCCAGCAGCATATTCGGGGAGACCCAGTACTTC